Presented here are 19 T cell receptor beta chains from one specimen sequenced in a study of breast tumors, draining lymph nodes, adjacent tissues. Axillary draining lymph nodes of breast cancer patients supplied the node samples. One entry per CDR3 protein, called by TCRdb with MiXCR from the multiplex PCR reads. The table lists 200,000 to 300,000 distinct CDR3 sequences, over 30% of them singletons. Sequenced input: axillary lymph node tissue. These receptors all come from a female donor with breast cancer. Some clones in this sample may be carry-over from other donors' samples.

With regard to this clonotype: A much larger clonotype is one base distant, so this may be a read error. The chain employs TRBV12-3 or TRBV12-4 and TRBJ1-6; maybe TRBD1 (6 bases). This CDR3 region has 15 residues. V lost 6 bases and J lost 11, with 20 bases in between. CDR3 loop: CASSDRSSYSPPLHF. The CDR3 nucleotides are TGTGCCAGCAGCGACAGGAGCTCCTATAGTCCACCCCTCCACTTT.

CDR3 loop: CASSSRSRDREYEQYF. In nucleotides, the CDR3 is TGTGCCAGCAGTTCACGATCCCGGGACAGGGAATACGAGCAGTACTTC. The chain employs TRBV27 and TRBJ2-7, with TRBD1 matching over 9 bases. The V segment lost 4 bases and the J segment 4 bases; nucleotides outside the gene matches: 11. Germline assignment: CDR1 MNHEY and CDR2 SMNVEV (reference sequence). This CDR3 has 16 residues.

As for this clonotype: A much larger clonotype is one base distant, so this may be a read error. The chain joins TRBV4-2 to TRBJ1-2, with TRBD1 matching over 7 bases. The length of the CDR3 is 18 residues. The junction had 14 bases not matched to a gene; V was cut back by 4 bases and J by 0 bases. Germline V gene sequence: CDR1 LGHNA, CDR2 YNFKEQ. The CDR3: CASSREVADRAANYGYTF. CDR3 DNA sequence: TGTGCCAGCAGCCGAGAGGTTGCAGACAGGGCGGCTAACTATGGCTACACCTTC.

This clonotype has only a few counts. V is TRBV28 and J is TRBJ2-7, with D perhaps TRBD2 (6 bases). This CDR3 has 12 amino acids. V was pared by 3 bases and J by 6 bases, with 9 bases between. Germline CDR1 reads MDHEN; CDR2 reads SYDVKM. Here the CDR3 reads CASSFLGGEQYF. As DNA, the CDR3 is TGTGCCAGCAGTTTTTTGGGGGGCGAGCAGTACTTC. The variable domain in full, completed from reference TRBV28 and TRBJ2-7, reads DVKVTQSSRYLVKRTGEKVFLECVQDMDHENMFWYRQDPGLGLRLIYFSYDVKMKEKGDIPEGYSVSREKKERFSLILESASTNQTSMYLCASSFLGGEQYFGPGTRLTVT.

This clonotype was counted a single time. CDR3 residues: CASSVKGSGNTIYF. The CDR3 nucleotides read TGCGCCAGCAGCGTTAAAGGCTCTGGAAACACCATATATTTT. The chain recombines TRBV5-1 with TRBJ1-3; D is undetermined. There are 14 residues in the CDR3. The germline V gene encodes CDR1 SGHRS and CDR2 YFSETQ. V was pared by 4 bases and J by 0 bases, with 8 bases between.

This clonotype came up many times. The V call is TRBV20-1, the J call TRBJ2-1, with 8 bases fitting TRBD2. Trimming at V came to 4 bases and at J to 6 bases, leaving 8 bases not matched to a gene. CDR3 length equals 14 residues. Germline CDR1 is DFQATT and CDR2 is SNEGSKA (reference sequence). CDR3 residues: CSATSGRGSNEQFF. Here the CDR3 DNA reads TGCAGTGCTACTAGCGGGCGCGGGAGCAATGAGCAGTTCTTC.

The sample holds many counts of this clonotype. The V call is TRBV12-3 or TRBV12-4, the J call TRBJ2-7; D is uncertain. The CDR3 covers 12 residues. V lost 5 bases and J lost 1, with 6 bases in between. CDR3 DNA: TGTGCCAGCAGTATAACGTCCTACGAGCAGTACTTC. Protein sequence: CASSITSYEQYF.

This clonotype was observed many times. The chain couples TRBV7-2 to TRBJ2-5; TRBD2 matches at 9 bases. The CDR3 contains 17 residues. V shed 1 base and J 5 bases; nucleotides not matched to a gene: 11. Germline CDR1 reads SGHTA; CDR2 reads FQGNSA. The CDR3 DNA follows: TGTGCCAGCAGCTTAGGGTCTAGCGGGATTTTAGGGGAGACCCAGTACTTC. This gives the protein CASSLGSSGILGETQYF.

A remark on this clonotype: A much larger clonotype is one base distant, so this may be a read error. The chain couples TRBV20-1 to TRBJ1-2; D not resolved. This CDR3 comprises 13 residues. Germline V lookup: CDR1 DFQATT, CDR2 SNEGSKA (reference sequence). CDR3 sequence: CSARDLGNCGYTF. The CDR3 region has the DNA TGCAGTGCTAGAGATTTAGGGAACTGTGGCTACACCTTC.

V is TRBV30 and J is TRBJ1-2; D gene unclear. This CDR3 has 14 residues. CDR1 is GTSNPN, CDR2 SVGIG, per germline (reference sequence). Between the trimmed V and J ends, which lost 3 bases and 5 bases, there was a span of 16 bases. DNA for the CDR3: TGTGCCTGGAGATTATACCGGGAGGCTTATGGCTACACCTTC. Its translation is CAWRLYREAYGYTF.

This clonotype was detected a few times. This could be a read error, since a much larger clone is one nucleotide away. V usage is TRBV5-1 and J usage is TRBJ2-7; D is possibly TRBD1 (7 bases). The CDR3 length is 14 residues. V lost 3 bases and J lost 2, with 12 bases in between. Looked up from germline, CDR1 is SGHRS and CDR2 is YFSETQ. CDR3 coding DNA: TGCGCCAGCAGCTCCCAGGGGGGTGCCTACGAGCAGTACTTC. This gives the protein CASSSQGGAYEQYF.

The rearrangement joins TRBV11-2 to TRBJ2-5; possible D gene TRBD1, 6 bases. Germline V gene lookup returns CDR1 SGHAT and CDR2 FQNNGV. V lost 5 bases, J lost 2 bases, and 15 bases lay in between. The CDR3 runs to 15 residues. The DNA for the CDR3 is TGTGCCAGCAGCCCGATTAGGACAGCTCAAGAGACCCAGTACTTC. Its protein product is CASSPIRTAQETQYF.

The table lists this clonotype with a few counts. The V gene is TRBV6-5, the J gene TRBJ2-1; TRBD2 matches at 10 bases. V gave up 0 bases and J gave up 6 bases; unmatched junction bases: 5. Per germline, CDR1 MNHEY and CDR2 SVGAGI. This CDR3 is 16 amino acids long. CDR3 residues: CASSYSIGLAANEQFF. CDR3 sequence (DNA): TGTGCCAGCAGTTACTCGATAGGACTAGCGGCCAATGAGCAGTTCTTC.

This clonotype showed up many times. V usage is TRBV6-5 and J usage is TRBJ2-7; the D gene is possibly TRBD2 (6 bases). V shed 2 bases and J shed 1 base, with 12 bases lying between them. The CDR3 extends over 15 amino acids. Per germline, CDR1 MNHEY and CDR2 SVGAGI. DNA for the CDR3: TGTGCCAGCAGTTACGCCGGGACTCTGTCCTACGAGCAGTACTTC. It translates to CASSYAGTLSYEQYF.

At least ten counts were recorded for this clonotype. The chain joins TRBV5-1 to TRBJ1-2; D not certain. Trimming left V 3 bases short and J 2 bases short, with 2 bases between. CDR1 is SGHRS and CDR2 is YFSETQ in the germline V gene. This CDR3 is built from 11 residues. For the CDR3, the DNA is TGCGCCAGCAGCTCGAACTATGGCTACACCTTC. Translating it yields CASSSNYGYTF.

This chain connects TRBV3-2 to TRBJ2-1; the table's TRBD2 call for D was not verified on the DNA. TRBV3-2 is assigned pseudogene status. The CDR3 runs to 15 residues. The CDR3 spells CASSQDLAGGKEQFF. Written as DNA, the CDR3 is TGTGCCAGCAGCCAAGATCTAGCGGGAGGCAAAGAGCAGTTCTTC.

As concerns this clonotype: The conserved phenylalanine or tryptophan normally closing the CDR3 is absent here, so this likely arose from a read error. The chain links TRBV19 to TRBJ2-6; TRBD2 matches 7 bases. V shed 5 bases, J shed 0 bases, and the junction held 4 bases outside the gene matches. The CDR3 has 16 residues. CDR1 and CDR2 from the germline V gene are LNHDA and SQIVND (reference sequence). CDR3 bases: TGTGCCAGTAGTCAGGCTAGCGGCTCTGGGGCCAACGTCCTGACTTCC. This sequence encodes CASSQASGSGANVLTS.

This chain uses TRBV6-1 with TRBJ2-3; 10 nucleotides match TRBD2. Trimming at V came to 6 bases and at J to 1 base, leaving 4 bases not matched to a gene. CDR3 length: 15 amino acids. Germline V gene sequence: CDR1 MNHNS, CDR2 SASEGT. CDR3 sequence: CASRRTSGGTDTQYF. The CDR3 coding sequence is TGTGCCAGCAGGCGTACTAGCGGGGGCACAGATACGCAGTATTTT.

This clonotype was seen at least ten times. The chain has TRBV7-2 and TRBJ1-5; 9 bases are a match to TRBD1. Trimming removed 5 bases from V and 4 bases from J; junction bases left unmatched: 6. CDR3 length equals 15 residues. CDR1 SGHTA and CDR2 FQGNSA come from the germline V gene. This chain's CDR3 is CASSNRDRANQPQHF. CDR3 DNA: TGTGCCAGCAGCAACCGGGACAGGGCAAATCAGCCCCAGCATTTT.